This T cell receptor (beta chain) derives from a study of human CD8 memory T cell subsets. Points on this clonotype: Its antigen is unidentified.

Points from the study as a whole: Stem-like memory and precursor exhausted T cell populations exhibited comparably high diversity, in distinction to effector memory cells. Chao1-based estimation suggested that stem-like memory T cells exhibit greater diversity than precursor exhausted T cells.

The authors made TCR beta libraries using UMI-labeled 5' RACE. From its re-call of the 5' RACE reads, TCRdb lists each CDR3 protein once, without DNA. The table counts 10,000 to 15,000 distinct CDR3 sequences; 11% to 15% lies in the top ten. This TCR derives from a human donor in good health. Sequenced sample: CD8+ T cells from PBMCs.

CDR3 residues: CASSPEADTQYF. V usage is TRBV18 and J usage is TRBJ2-3. Germline-derived CDR1 and CDR2 are KGHSH and LQKENI. The CDR3 runs 12 residues.